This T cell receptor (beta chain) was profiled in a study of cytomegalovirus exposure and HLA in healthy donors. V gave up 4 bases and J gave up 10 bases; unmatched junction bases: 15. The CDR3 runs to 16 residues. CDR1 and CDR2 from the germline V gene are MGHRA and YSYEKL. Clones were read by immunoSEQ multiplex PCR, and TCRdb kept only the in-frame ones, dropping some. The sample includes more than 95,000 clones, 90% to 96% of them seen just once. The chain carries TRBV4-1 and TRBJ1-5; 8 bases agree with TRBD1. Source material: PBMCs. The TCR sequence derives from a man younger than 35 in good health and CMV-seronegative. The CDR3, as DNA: TGCGCCAGCAGCCGCGGACAGGGAGGTCAAATTCAACCCCAGCATTTT. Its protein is CASSRGQGGQIQPQHF.